Each of the 26 T cell receptor beta chains below was sequenced from the same sample in a study of cytomegalovirus exposure and HLA in healthy donors. The PCR made use of 60 Vbeta and 13 Jbeta primers. Using immunoSEQ multiplex PCR, the repertoire was profiled, and TCRdb retains in-frame clones only, with some absent. This table has fewer than 200,000 clones, approximately 80% appearing once. Sample: PBMCs. These receptor sequences come from a woman between 50 and 59 years old in good health and CMV-seropositive.

The chain combines TRBV6-5 with TRBJ1-4, with TRBD1 as a possible D gene (6 bases). Germline V gives CDR1 MNHEY, CDR2 SVGAGI. Trimming stripped 0 bases from V and 8 bases from J, with 13 bases between. This CDR3 is built from 15 residues. This chain's CDR3 is CASSYSRQAGEKLFF. The CDR3 DNA reads TGTGCCAGCAGTTACTCGAGACAGGCTGGCGAAAAACTGTTTTTT.

The chain links TRBV19 to TRBJ1-1; D perhaps matches TRBD1 (6 bases). The CDR3 runs to 19 residues. V was cut by 4 bases and J by 0 bases, with 24 bases left in between. CDR1 and CDR2 (germline): LNHDA, SQIVND (reference sequence). The DNA for the CDR3 is TGTGCCAGTAGTACCTCCTTCCCCCACAGGGTTCCCATGAACACTGAAGCTTTCTTT. Protein: CASSTSFPHRVPMNTEAFF.

The genes are TRBV6-1 and TRBJ2-1; D perhaps matches TRBD1 (5 bases). The CDR3 length is 19 residues. Trimming took off 3 bases at V and 5 bases at J, with 26 bases between the two ends. Looked up from germline, CDR1 is MNHNS and CDR2 is SASEGT. The CDR3 nucleotides are TGTGCCAGCAGTGAGCTGCCAGGCAGGGTAGATTGGCGTAACAATGAGCAGTTCTTC. Protein product: CASSELPGRVDWRNNEQFF.

The chain joins TRBV7-2 to TRBJ1-1; D gene ambiguous. V lost 3 bases and J 1 base, leaving 6 bases between the germline ends. The CDR3 loop spans 13 amino acids. Per germline, CDR1 SGHTA and CDR2 FQGNSA. The CDR3 nucleotides are TGTGCCAGCAGCTTGTCGGGGAACACTGAAGCTTTCTTT. Translation: CASSLSGNTEAFF.

This sequence joins TRBV28 and TRBJ2-5; the D gene is possibly TRBD1 (8 bases). The ends were cut back, 5 bases at V and 4 bases at J, with 14 bases in the middle. The length of the CDR3 is 14 residues. CDR1 is MDHEN, CDR2 SYDVKM, per germline. This chain's CDR3 is CASSHYRGGETQYF. The DNA of the CDR3 is TGTGCCAGCAGTCACTACAGGGGGGGAGAGACCCAGTACTTC.

This rearrangement joins TRBV4-3 to TRBJ2-2; perhaps TRBD2 as D (6 bases). Trimming took 0 bases from V and 5 from J, leaving 10 bases between them. CDR1 is LGHNA, CDR2 YSLEER, per germline. The CDR3 is 15 amino acids. The chain's CDR3 is CASSQEGTGTGELFF. CDR3 bases: TGCGCCAGCAGCCAAGAGGGGACTGGAACCGGGGAGCTGTTTTTT.

The chain employs TRBV19 and TRBJ2-5; the match to TRBD2 covers 9 bases. The junction had 4 bases not matched to a gene; V was cut back by 3 bases and J by 5 bases. Per germline, CDR1 LNHDA and CDR2 SQIVND (reference sequence). The CDR3 runs to 14 residues. The chain's CDR3 is CASSIWGTSETQYF. CDR3 DNA sequence: TGTGCCAGTAGTATTTGGGGGACTAGCGAGACCCAGTACTTC.

The chain links TRBV28 to TRBJ1-1, with 8 bases aligning to TRBD1. Germline CDR1 reads MDHEN; CDR2 reads SYDVKM. This CDR3 spans 15 amino acids. V gave up 5 bases and J gave up 2 bases; unmatched junction bases: 7. Here the CDR3 DNA reads TGTGCCAGCAGTGGGGGGGGACAGGTCAACACTGAAGCTTTCTTT. As protein: CASSGGGQVNTEAFF.

The chain employs TRBV15 and TRBJ2-6; D possibly corresponds to TRBD2 (5 bases). The V end was cut by 1 base, the J end by 4 bases, with 11 bases between. This CDR3 region has 16 residues. Germline V lookup: CDR1 LNHNV, CDR2 YYDKDF (reference sequence). The CDR3 DNA reads TGTGCCACCAGCAGAGGGCGAGGCGGGGGGGCCAACGTCCTGACTTTC. Translating it yields CATSRGRGGGANVLTF.

In regard to this clone: Other DNA sequences of this sample code for an identical CDR3. The chain recombines TRBV9 with TRBJ1-2, with TRBD1 identical over 7 bases. Trimming removed 2 bases from V and 2 bases from J; junction bases left unmatched: 6. The CDR3 totals 15 residues. Germline V gene sequence: CDR1 SGDLS, CDR2 YYNGEE. The CDR3 loop reads CASSVTVTGNYGYTF. CDR3 bases: TGTGCCAGCAGCGTCACAGTGACAGGGAACTATGGCTACACCTTC.

V is TRBV20-1 and J is TRBJ2-7; possible D gene TRBD1, 5 bases. The V end lost 7 bases, the J end lost 5 bases, and 12 bases lay between the germline ends. CDR1 and CDR2 from the germline V gene are DFQATT and SNEGSKA (reference sequence). The CDR3 contains 11 residues. The CDR3 DNA reads TGCAGTGGGCAGGGTGGGCACGAGCAGTACTTC. Translated: CSGQGGHEQYF.

This clone has more than one count but fewer than ten. The chain carries TRBV4-1 and TRBJ2-7; weak D call: TRBD1 (5 bases). The CDR3 consists of 16 residues. The V gene's germline CDR1 is MGHRA and CDR2 YSYEKL. The V and J ends lost 7 bases and 2 bases respectively, with 21 bases between them. The CDR3 DNA reads as TGCGCCAGCACCTTGACTCCCCAGGGCCCCCCCTACGAGCAGTACTTC. The encoded protein is CASTLTPQGPPYEQYF.

A single count supports this clone. The rearrangement links TRBV10-3 to TRBJ2-5; the D gene is possibly TRBD2 (7 bases). This CDR3 is built from 15 residues. The V and J ends lost 8 bases and 2 bases respectively, with 18 bases between them. Germline CDR1 and CDR2: ENHRY and SYGVKD. DNA for the CDR3: TGTGCCATCCGCCGGAGCGGGGACACACAAGAGACCCAGTACTTC. This encodes CAIRRSGDTQETQYF.

Here the CDR3 reads CASSSAGGRKAFF. CDR3 DNA sequence: TGTGCCAGCAGTTCCGCGGGGGGCCGAAAAGCTTTCTTT. The V gene is TRBV6-5, the J gene TRBJ1-1, with D possibly being TRBD1 (6 bases). Trimming pared 4 bases from V and 9 bases from J, leaving 15 bases between. Per germline, CDR1 MNHEY and CDR2 SVGAGI. CDR3 length equals 13 residues.

The chain combines TRBV4-2 with TRBJ2-5; 15 bases align to TRBD2. CDR1 LGHNA and CDR2 YNFKEQ come from the germline V gene. The CDR3 extends over 17 amino acids. Germline trimming cut 3 bases from V and 5 bases from J; bases unmatched to any gene: 7. The CDR3 bases are TGTGCCAGCAGCCAGGGACTAGCGGGGGGAGCCGGGGAGACCCAGTACTTC. It specifies CASSQGLAGGAGETQYF.

V gene TRBV19 combines with J gene TRBJ2-3; D is possibly TRBD2 (5 bases). The CDR3 is 17 residues long. Germline V CDR1 and CDR2: LNHDA, SQIVND (reference sequence). V lost 3 bases and J lost 0, with 16 bases in between. CDR3 DNA sequence: TGTGCCAGTAGTATTTCGGGGTGGCGGCGCAGCACAGATACGCAGTATTTT. Its protein is CASSISGWRRSTDTQYF. The variable domain in full, with the rest retrieved from reference TRBV19 and TRBJ2-3, is DGGITQSPKYLFRKEGQNVTLSCEQNLNHDAMYWYRQDPGQGLRLIYYSQIVNDFQKGDIAEGYSVSREKKESFPLTVTSAQKNPTAFYLCASSISGWRRSTDTQYFGPGTRLTVL.

The chain carries TRBV30 and TRBJ1-5, with unresolved D. The CDR3 has 13 amino acids. The ends were cut back, 1 base at V and 3 bases at J, with 7 bases in the middle. Germline CDR1 GTSNPN, CDR2 SVGIG (reference sequence). The CDR3 sequence: CAWSDSFNQPQHF. The CDR3 nucleotides read TGTGCCTGGAGTGACAGCTTCAATCAGCCCCAGCATTTT.

The chain employs TRBV5-1 and TRBJ2-1; 11 nucleotides match TRBD2. Germline V CDR1 and CDR2: SGHRS, YFSETQ. With V trimmed by 0 bases and J by 9 bases, 5 bases remained unmatched. The CDR3 has 15 amino acids. The CDR3 region has the DNA TGCGCCAGCAGCTTGGGACTAGCGGGGTCGCCTGAGCAGTTCTTC. It translates to CASSLGLAGSPEQFF.

This chain links TRBV7-6 with TRBJ1-3; D not certain. Trimming removed 5 bases from V and 0 bases from J, with 11 bases in between. The germline gives CDR1 SGHVS, CDR2 FNYEAQ. CDR3 size: 15 residues. The CDR3, as DNA: TGTGCCAGCAGCGCGCCCTACAGCTCTGGAAACACCATATATTTT. It specifies CASSAPYSSGNTIYF.

This chain uses TRBV5-1 with TRBJ2-7, with TRBD1 identical over 7 bases. CDR3 length: 14 amino acids. Germline CDR1 reads SGHRS; CDR2 reads YFSETQ. With 2 bases clipped from V and 4 bases from J, the junction kept 6 bases outside the gene matches. The CDR3 loop is CASSFRDSRYEQYF. The CDR3 DNA reads as TGCGCCAGCAGCTTCCGGGACAGCAGGTACGAGCAGTACTTC.

The rearrangement joins TRBV21-1 to TRBJ1-5; TRBD1, as called in the table, went unchecked against the DNA. TRBV21-1 corresponds to a pseudogene. The length of the CDR3 is 17 residues. The DNA for the CDR3 is TGTGCCAGCAGCAAAGGTATCCTGCAGAGAACAGGGCGGCCCCAGCATTTT. Protein: CASSKGILQRTGRPQHF.

This chain connects TRBV14 to TRBJ2-5, with D uncertain. The CDR3 covers 14 residues. Trimming took 2 bases from V and 2 from J, leaving 9 bases between them. Germline V lookup: CDR1 SGHDN, CDR2 FVKESK. The CDR3 sequence: CASSQYSRQETQYF. The CDR3 DNA reads as TGTGCCAGCAGCCAATACTCCCGGCAAGAGACCCAGTACTTC.

The chain recombines TRBV7-9 with TRBJ2-3; D is unresolved. This CDR3 is built from 13 residues. V lost 4 bases to trimming and J lost 3 bases, with 8 bases between them. Germline loops: CDR1 SEHNR, CDR2 FQNEAQ (reference sequence). CDR3 bases: TGTGCCAGCAGCTCTCTCCCGACAGATACGCAGTATTTT. The encoded protein is CASSSLPTDTQYF.

This chain uses TRBV2 with TRBJ1-1, with D perhaps TRBD1 (6 bases). There are 16 residues in the CDR3. The ends were cut back, 0 bases at V and 3 bases at J, with 14 bases in the middle. CDR1 and CDR2 from the germline V gene are SNHLY and FYNNEI. The CDR3 DNA sequence: TGTGCCAGCAGTGAAGCCGGGGCAGGGGTGTACACTGAAGCTTTCTTT. It codes for CASSEAGAGVYTEAFF. Using reference TRBV2 and TRBJ1-1 for the parts outside the CDR3, the full variable domain is EPEVTQTPSHQVTQMGQEVILRCVPISNHLYFYWYRQILGQKVEFLVSFYNNEISEKSEIFDDQFSVERPDGSNFTLKIRSTKLEDSAMYFCASSEAGAGVYTEAFFGQGTRLTVV.

The chain recombines TRBV7-2 with TRBJ1-2; 10 nucleotides align to TRBD1. From germline, CDR1 is SGHTA and CDR2 FQGNSA. The CDR3 has 13 residues. Trimming at V came to 1 base and at J to 13 bases, leaving 6 bases not matched to a gene. The CDR3 loop is CASSLERTGGPTF. The CDR3 bases are TGTGCCAGCAGCTTAGAAAGGACAGGGGGACCCACCTTC.

The V call is TRBV6-5, the J call TRBJ2-7; 7 positions match TRBD1. The V gene's germline CDR1 is MNHEY and CDR2 SVGAGI. The CDR3 loop spans 15 amino acids. The trim removed 4 bases at V and 2 bases at J, leaving 8 bases unmatched. The chain's CDR3 is CASSSDRVQAYEQYF. The CDR3 region has the DNA TGTGCCAGCAGTTCCGACAGGGTCCAGGCCTACGAGCAGTACTTC.